This T cell receptor beta chain stems from a study of shared clonotypes between healthy human individuals. In the naive CD8 group, cells lacked CD45RO and were positively selected for CCR7, so terminally differentiated effector memory CD45RA+ cells were left out. For every subset, genomic DNA was evenly distributed across several immunoSEQ plates. The method was immunoSEQ multiplex PCR; TCRdb's version includes in-frame clones alone and lacks a portion of them. The sample records hundreds of thousands of clones, approximately 95% being singletons. Turning to this clone: Its antigen is currently unknown.

Findings and caveats of the study: Rarefaction showed sorted-subset sequencing was incomplete despite large depth.

The clonotype comes from a woman in her 30s in good health. The sample comprised naive CD8+ T cells sorted from blood.

The CDR3: CASSRLAVGNEQFF. CDR3 in DNA: TGTGCCAGCAGTAGGTTAGCGGTGGGCAATGAGCAGTTCTTC. V is TRBV27 and J is TRBJ2-1, with D possibly matching TRBD2 (6 bases). Looked up from germline, CDR1 is MNHEY and CDR2 is SMNVEV (reference sequence). The CDR3 is made up of 14 amino acids. Between the trimmed V and J ends, which lost 5 bases and 6 bases, there was a span of 14 bases.